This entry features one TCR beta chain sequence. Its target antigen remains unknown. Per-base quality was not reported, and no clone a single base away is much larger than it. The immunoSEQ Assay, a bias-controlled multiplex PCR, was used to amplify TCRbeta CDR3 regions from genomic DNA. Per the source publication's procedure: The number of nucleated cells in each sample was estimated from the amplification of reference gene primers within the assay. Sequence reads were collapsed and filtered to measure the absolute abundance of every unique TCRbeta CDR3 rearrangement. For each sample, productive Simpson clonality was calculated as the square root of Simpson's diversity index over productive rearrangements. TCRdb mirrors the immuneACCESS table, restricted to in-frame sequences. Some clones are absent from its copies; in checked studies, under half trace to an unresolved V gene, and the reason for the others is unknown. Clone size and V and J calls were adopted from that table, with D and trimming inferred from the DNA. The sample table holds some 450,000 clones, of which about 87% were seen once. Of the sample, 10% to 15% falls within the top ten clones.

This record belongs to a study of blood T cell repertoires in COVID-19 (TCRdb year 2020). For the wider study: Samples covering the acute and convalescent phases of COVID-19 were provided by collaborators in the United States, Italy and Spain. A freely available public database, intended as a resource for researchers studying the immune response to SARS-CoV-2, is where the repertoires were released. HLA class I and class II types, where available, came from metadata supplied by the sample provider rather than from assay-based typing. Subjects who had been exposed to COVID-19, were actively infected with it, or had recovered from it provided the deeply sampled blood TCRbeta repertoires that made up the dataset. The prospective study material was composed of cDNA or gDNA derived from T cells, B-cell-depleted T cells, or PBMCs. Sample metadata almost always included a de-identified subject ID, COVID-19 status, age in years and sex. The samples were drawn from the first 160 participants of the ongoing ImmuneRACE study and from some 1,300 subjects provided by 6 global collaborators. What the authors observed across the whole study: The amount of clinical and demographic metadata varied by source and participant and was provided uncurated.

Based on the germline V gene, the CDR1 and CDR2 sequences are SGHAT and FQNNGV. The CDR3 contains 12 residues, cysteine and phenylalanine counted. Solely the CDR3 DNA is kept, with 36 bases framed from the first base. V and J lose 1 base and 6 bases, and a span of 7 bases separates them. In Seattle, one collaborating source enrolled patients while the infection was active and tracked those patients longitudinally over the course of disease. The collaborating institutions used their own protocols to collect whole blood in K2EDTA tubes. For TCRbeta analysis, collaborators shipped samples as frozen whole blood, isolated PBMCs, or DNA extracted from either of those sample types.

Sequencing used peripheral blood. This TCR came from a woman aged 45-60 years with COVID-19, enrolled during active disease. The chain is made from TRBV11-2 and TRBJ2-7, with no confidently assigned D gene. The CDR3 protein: CASSLVVSEQYF. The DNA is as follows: TGTGCCAGCAGCTTAGTCGTCTCCGAGCAGTACTTC.